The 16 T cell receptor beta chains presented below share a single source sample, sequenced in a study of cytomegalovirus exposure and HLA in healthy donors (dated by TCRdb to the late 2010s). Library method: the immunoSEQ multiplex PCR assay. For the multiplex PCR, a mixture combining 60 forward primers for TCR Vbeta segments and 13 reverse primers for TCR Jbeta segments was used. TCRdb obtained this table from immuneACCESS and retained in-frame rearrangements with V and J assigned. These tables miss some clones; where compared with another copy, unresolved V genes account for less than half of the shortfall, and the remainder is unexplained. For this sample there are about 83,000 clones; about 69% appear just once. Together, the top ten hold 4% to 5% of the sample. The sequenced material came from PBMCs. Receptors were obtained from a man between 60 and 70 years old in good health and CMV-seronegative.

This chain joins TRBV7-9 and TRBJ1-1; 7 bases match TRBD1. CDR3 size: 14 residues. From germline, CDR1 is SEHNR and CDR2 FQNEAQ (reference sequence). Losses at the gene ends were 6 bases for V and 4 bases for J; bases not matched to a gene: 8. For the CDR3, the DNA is TGTGCCAGCAGAGGAGGGGGCTGGGGCACTGAAGCTTTCTTT. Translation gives CASRGGGWGTEAFF.

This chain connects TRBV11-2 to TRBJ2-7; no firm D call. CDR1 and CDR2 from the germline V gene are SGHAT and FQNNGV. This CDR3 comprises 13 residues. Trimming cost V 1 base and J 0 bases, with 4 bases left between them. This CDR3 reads CASSLGDSYEQYF. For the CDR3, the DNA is TGTGCCAGCAGCTTAGGAGACTCCTACGAGCAGTACTTC.

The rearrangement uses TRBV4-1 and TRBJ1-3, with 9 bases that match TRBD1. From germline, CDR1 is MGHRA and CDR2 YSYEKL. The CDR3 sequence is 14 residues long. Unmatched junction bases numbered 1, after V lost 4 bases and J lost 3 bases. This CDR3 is CASSPDRGGNTIYF. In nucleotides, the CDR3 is TGCGCCAGCAGCCCGGACAGGGGTGGAAACACCATATATTTT.

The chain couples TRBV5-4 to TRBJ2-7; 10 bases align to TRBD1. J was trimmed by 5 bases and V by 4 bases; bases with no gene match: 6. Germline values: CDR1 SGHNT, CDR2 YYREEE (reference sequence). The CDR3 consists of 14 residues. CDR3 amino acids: CASSPTGGRDEQYF. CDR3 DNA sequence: TGTGCCAGCAGCCCGACAGGGGGCAGGGACGAGCAGTACTTC.

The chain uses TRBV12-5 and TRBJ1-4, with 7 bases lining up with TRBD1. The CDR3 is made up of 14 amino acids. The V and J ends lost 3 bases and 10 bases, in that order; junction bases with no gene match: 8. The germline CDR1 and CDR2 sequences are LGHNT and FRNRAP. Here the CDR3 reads CASGFDREDGKLFF. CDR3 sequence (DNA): TGTGCTAGTGGTTTCGACAGGGAAGACGGAAAACTGTTTTTT.

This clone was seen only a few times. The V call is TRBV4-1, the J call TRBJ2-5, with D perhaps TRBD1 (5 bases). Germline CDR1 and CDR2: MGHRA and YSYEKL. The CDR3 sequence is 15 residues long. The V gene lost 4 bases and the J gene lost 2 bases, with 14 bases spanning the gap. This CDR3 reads CASSPGQGRQETQYF. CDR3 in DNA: TGCGCCAGCAGCCCCGGGCAGGGCCGGCAAGAGACCCAGTACTTC.

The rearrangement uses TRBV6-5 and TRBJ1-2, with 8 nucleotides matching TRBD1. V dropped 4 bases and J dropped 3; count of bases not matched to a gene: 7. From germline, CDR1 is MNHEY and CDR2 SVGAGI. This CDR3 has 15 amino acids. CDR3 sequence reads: CASSLNRGADYGYTF. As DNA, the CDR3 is TGTGCCAGCAGTTTAAACAGGGGGGCGGACTATGGCTACACCTTC.

The CDR3 sequence is CASSPREGNSPLHF. The DNA for the CDR3 is TGTGCCAGCTCCCCGCGGGAAGGAAATTCACCCCTCCACTTT. V gene TRBV18 combines with J gene TRBJ1-6; D is unresolved. The CDR3 runs 14 residues. CDR1 and CDR2 (germline): KGHSH, LQKENI. V shed 6 bases and J shed 7 bases, with 13 bases lying between them.

As DNA, the CDR3 is TGCGCCAGCAGCTTACAGGGGAGCTCCTACAATGAGCAGTTCTTC. This sequence encodes CASSLQGSSYNEQFF. The chain employs TRBV5-1 and TRBJ2-1, with 7 bases matching TRBD1. CDR3 length: 15 amino acids. The V gene's germline CDR1 is SGHRS and CDR2 YFSETQ. J lost 0 bases, V lost 2 bases, and 2 bases had no gene match.

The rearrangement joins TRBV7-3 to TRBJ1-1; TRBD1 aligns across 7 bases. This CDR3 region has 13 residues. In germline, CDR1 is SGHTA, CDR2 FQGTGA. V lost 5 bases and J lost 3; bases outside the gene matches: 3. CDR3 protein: CASSKTGDTEAFF. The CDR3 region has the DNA TGTGCCAGCAGCAAAACAGGGGACACTGAAGCTTTCTTT.

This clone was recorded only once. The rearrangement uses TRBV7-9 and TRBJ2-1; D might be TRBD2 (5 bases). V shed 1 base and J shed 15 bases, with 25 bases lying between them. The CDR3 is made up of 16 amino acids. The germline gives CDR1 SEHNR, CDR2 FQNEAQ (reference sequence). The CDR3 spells CASSLEARTAQIVWFF. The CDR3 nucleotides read TGTGCCAGCAGCTTAGAGGCTCGGACTGCGCAAATCGTTTGGTTCTTC. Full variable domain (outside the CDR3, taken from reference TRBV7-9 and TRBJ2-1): DTGVSQNPRHKITKRGQNVTFRCDPISEHNRLYWYRQTLGQGPEFLTYFQNEAQLEKSRLLSDRFSAERPKGSFSTLEIQRTEQGDSAMYLCASSLEARTAQIVWFFGPGTRLTVL.

The CDR3 nucleotides read TGTGCCAGCAGCTTATTGCAGGTGGGCTCCTACGAGCAGTACTTC. Translating gives CASSLLQVGSYEQYF. This sequence joins TRBV7-8 and TRBJ2-7, with D unclear. The CDR3 is made up of 15 amino acids. Germline CDR1 SGHVS, CDR2 FQNEAQ. V was pared by 2 bases and J by 0 bases, with 11 bases between.

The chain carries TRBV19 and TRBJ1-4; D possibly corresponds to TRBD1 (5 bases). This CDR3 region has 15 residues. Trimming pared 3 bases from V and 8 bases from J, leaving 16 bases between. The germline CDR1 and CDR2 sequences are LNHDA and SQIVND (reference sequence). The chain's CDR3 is CASSMSGGRKEKLFF. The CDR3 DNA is TGTGCCAGTAGTATGAGCGGGGGGAGAAAGGAAAAACTGTTTTTT.

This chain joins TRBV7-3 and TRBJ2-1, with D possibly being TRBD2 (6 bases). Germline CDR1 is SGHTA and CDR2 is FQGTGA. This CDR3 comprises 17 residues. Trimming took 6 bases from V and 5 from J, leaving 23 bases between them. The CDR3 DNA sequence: TGTGCCAGCAGTCTGAAGGGCGGGGCGGCCCCGGACAATGAGCAGTTCTTC. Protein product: CASSLKGGAAPDNEQFF. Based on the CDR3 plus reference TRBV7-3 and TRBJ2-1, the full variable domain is GAGVSQTPSNKVTEKGKYVELRCDPISGHTALYWYRQSLGQGPEFLIYFQGTGAADDSGLPNDRFFAVRPEGSVSTLKIQRTERGDSAVYLCASSLKGGAAPDNEQFFGPGTRLTVL.

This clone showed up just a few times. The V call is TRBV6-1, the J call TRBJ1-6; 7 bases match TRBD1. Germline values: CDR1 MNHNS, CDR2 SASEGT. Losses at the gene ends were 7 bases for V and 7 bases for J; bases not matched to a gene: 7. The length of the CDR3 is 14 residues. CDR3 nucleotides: TGTGCCAGCATCCCGGGACAGTGGAATTCACCCCTCCACTTT. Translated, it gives CASIPGQWNSPLHF.

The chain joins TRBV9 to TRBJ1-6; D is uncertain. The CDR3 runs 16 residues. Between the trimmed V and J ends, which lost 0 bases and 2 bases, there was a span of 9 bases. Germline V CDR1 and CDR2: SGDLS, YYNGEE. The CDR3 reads CASSVDSLPYNSPLHF. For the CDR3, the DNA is TGTGCCAGCAGCGTAGATTCTCTTCCCTATAATTCACCCCTCCACTTT.